The 30 T cell receptor beta chains below were found in one sample sequenced in a study of a mutant IDH1 vaccine in newly diagnosed glioma. These receptors lack a known antigen. This sample's time point: week 23, last vaccination. Vaccination used 300 ug of mutant IDH1 20-mer peptide per dose, with topical imiquimod. The repertoire was sequenced with immunoSEQ multiplex PCR; TCRdb's copy has only in-frame clones and lacks some. The sample lists roughly 30,000 clones, roughly 85% seen once, with approximately 19% in the top ten. The source material was PBMCs, sampled from a glioma patient whose treatment included an IDH1 peptide vaccine. These receptors came from a woman between 25 and 40 years old with glioma.

This chain joins TRBV7-3 and TRBJ1-1; possibly TRBD1 for D (6 bases). V was shortened by 6 bases and J by 1 base, with 9 bases between the two germline ends. Germline lookup yields CDR1 SGHTA and CDR2 FQGTGA. This CDR3 region has 13 residues. As DNA, the CDR3 is TGTGCCAGCAGGGGGGCAGGGAACACTGAAGCTTTCTTT. Translating it yields CASRGAGNTEAFF.

V gene TRBV19 combines with J gene TRBJ1-5; possibly TRBD1 for D (5 bases). This CDR3 spans 17 amino acids. CDR1 is LNHDA and CDR2 is SQIVND in the germline V gene (reference sequence). Deletions cut 5 bases from V and 0 bases from J, with 17 bases between. Written as DNA, the CDR3 is TGTGCCAGTAGTCTGCCTGGGGGAGTTTTTAGCAATCAGCCCCAGCATTTT. Translation: CASSLPGGVFSNQPQHF.

The chain has TRBV10-2 and TRBJ1-1, with D maybe TRBD1 (6 bases). Per the germline V gene, CDR1 is WSHSY and CDR2 is SAAADI. V was shortened by 4 bases and J by 5 bases, with 17 bases between the two germline ends. This CDR3 has 15 amino acids. The CDR3 loop reads CASSASGGRGTEAFF. CDR3 coding DNA: TGCGCCAGCAGTGCGAGCGGGGGGCGGGGGACTGAAGCTTTCTTT.

The V gene is TRBV11-2, the J gene TRBJ1-1; D gene unclear. The CDR3 sequence is 15 residues long. Deletions cut 2 bases from V and 1 base from J, with 11 bases between. Germline lookup yields CDR1 SGHAT and CDR2 FQNNGV. CDR3 sequence reads: CASSLLNNRNTEAFF. The DNA for the CDR3 is TGTGCCAGCAGCTTACTGAACAACAGGAACACTGAAGCTTTCTTT.

This clone came up once. V usage is TRBV19 and J usage is TRBJ2-7, with D tentatively TRBD1 (5 bases). V was pared by 1 base and J by 0 bases, with 13 bases between. Per germline, CDR1 LNHDA and CDR2 SQIVND (reference sequence). The CDR3 extends over 16 amino acids. The CDR3 loop is CASSIGGHQSSYEQYF. The CDR3 region has the DNA TGTGCCAGTAGTATAGGCGGACACCAGAGCTCCTACGAGCAGTACTTC. The full variable domain, its missing parts supplied by reference TRBV19 and TRBJ2-7, is DGGITQSPKYLFRKEGQNVTLSCEQNLNHDAMYWYRQDPGQGLRLIYYSQIVNDFQKGDIAEGYSVSREKKESFPLTVTSAQKNPTAFYLCASSIGGHQSSYEQYFGPGTRLTVT.

This clone was detected a few times. This sequence joins TRBV6-4 and TRBJ1-2; D perhaps matches TRBD1 (6 bases). In germline, CDR1 is MRHNA, CDR2 SNTAGT. The CDR3 is made up of 15 amino acids. Trimming stripped 8 bases from V and 0 bases from J, with 16 bases between. The CDR3 loop reads CASQPEAGANYGYTF. Here the CDR3 DNA reads TGTGCCAGCCAACCGGAGGCAGGGGCTAACTATGGCTACACCTTC.

V and J are TRBV5-4 and TRBJ1-1; D call uncertain. This CDR3 spans 13 amino acids. Germline V gene sequence: CDR1 SGHNT, CDR2 YYREEE (reference sequence). Trimming took off 4 bases at V and 1 base at J, with 8 bases between the two ends. CDR3 DNA: TGTGCCAGCAGCCAACAAACGAACACTGAAGCTTTCTTT. Translated: CASSQQTNTEAFF.

The rearrangement uses TRBV6-1 and TRBJ2-7; D not certain. The CDR3 extends over 13 amino acids. CDR1 and CDR2 from the germline V gene are MNHNS and SASEGT. V was pared by 1 base and J by 9 bases, with 13 bases between. The CDR3 is CASSEGLALRQYF. The CDR3 region has the DNA TGTGCCAGCAGTGAAGGACTGGCCCTAAGGCAGTACTTC.

This chain connects TRBV7-2 to TRBJ1-5; TRBD1 aligns across 8 bases. Germline V lookup: CDR1 SGHTA, CDR2 FQGNSA. V was clipped by 6 bases and J by 6 bases; unmatched bases: 4. The CDR3 extends over 13 amino acids. This CDR3 reads CASRLQGGQPQHF. DNA for the CDR3: TGTGCCAGCAGGTTACAGGGGGGTCAGCCCCAGCATTTT.

The V and J genes are TRBV6-6 and TRBJ1-1, with a weak D call TRBD1 (6 bases). Trimming pared 2 bases from V and 2 bases from J, leaving 9 bases between. CDR1 and CDR2 (germline): MNHNY, SVGAGI (reference sequence). The CDR3 is 14 amino acids. Here the CDR3 DNA reads TGTGCCAGCAGTTACCGGACAGCAAACACTGAAGCTTTCTTT. The encoded protein is CASSYRTANTEAFF.

V and J are TRBV30 and TRBJ1-4; possibly TRBD1 for D (5 bases). The germline CDR1 and CDR2 sequences are GTSNPN and SVGIG (reference sequence). Trimming shortened V by 4 bases and J by 8 bases, and 17 bases separated the two germline ends. The CDR3 spans 14 residues. The CDR3 nucleotides are TGTGCCTGGACGCCACCGGGGGAGGTAGAAAAACTGTTTTTT. Translating gives CAWTPPGEVEKLFF.

This clone was seen just once. The rearrangement joins TRBV6-6 to TRBJ1-2; D call uncertain. Trimming cost V 2 bases and J 3 bases, with 10 bases left between them. Germline V CDR1 and CDR2: MNHNY, SVGAGI (reference sequence). CDR3 length: 14 residues. CDR3 coding DNA: TGTGCCAGCAGTTACCCAGAGGGCTACTATGGCTACACCTTC. Amino acids: CASSYPEGYYGYTF.

The rearrangement joins TRBV5-5 to TRBJ1-1; 7 bases align to TRBD1. The germline CDR1 and CDR2 sequences are SGHKS and YYEKEE (reference sequence). This CDR3 is built from 16 residues. V was pared by 5 bases and J by 1 base, with 11 bases of the junction left unmatched. This CDR3 is CASSPYHRGSNTEAFF. CDR3 bases: TGTGCCAGCAGTCCTTACCACAGGGGATCGAACACTGAAGCTTTCTTT.

The gene calls are TRBV19 and TRBJ2-5; 7 bases fit TRBD2. The CDR3 consists of 15 residues. V lost 5 bases, J lost 6 bases, and 12 bases stayed unmatched. Germline V gene data show CDR1 as LNHDA and CDR2 as SQIVND (reference sequence). CDR3 amino acids: CASSAGLTREKTQYF. CDR3 sequence (DNA): TGTGCCAGTAGTGCGGGACTAACTCGGGAGAAGACCCAGTACTTC.

A few counts support this clone. V is TRBV18 and J is TRBJ1-1; TRBD1 is a possible D gene (6 bases). This CDR3 contains 15 residues. The germline CDR1 and CDR2 sequences are KGHSH and LQKENI. Between the trimmed V and J ends, which lost 3 bases and 2 bases, there was a span of 13 bases. The CDR3 loop is CASSPRTALNTEAFF. The CDR3 DNA is TGTGCCAGCTCACCTAGGACAGCACTTAACACTGAAGCTTTCTTT.

The chain links TRBV5-4 to TRBJ2-7; D might be TRBD1 (6 bases). This CDR3 region has 19 residues. V dropped 1 base and J dropped 1 base, with 24 bases sitting between them. Germline values: CDR1 SGHNT, CDR2 YYREEE (reference sequence). The CDR3 loop reads CASSLMWVRGFKISYEQYF. The CDR3 coding sequence is TGTGCCAGCAGCTTGATGTGGGTCAGGGGATTCAAGATATCCTACGAGCAGTACTTC.

This clone has just one count. The chain employs TRBV5-1 and TRBJ1-4; TRBD1 matches at 9 bases. Germline V gives CDR1 SGHRS, CDR2 YFSETQ. V shed 4 bases and J 8 bases; nucleotides not matched to a gene: 18. The CDR3 loop spans 18 amino acids. The CDR3 bases are TGCGCCAGCAGCATGGAAGGTCACAGGGGGCAAGGGGCGGAAAAACTGTTTTTT. This gives the protein CASSMEGHRGQGAEKLFF.

The rearrangement uses TRBV5-4 and TRBJ2-7, with D unresolved. This CDR3 contains 17 residues. With 0 bases removed from V and 6 bases from J, the gap between germline ends came to 22 bases. Germline CDR1 reads SGHNT; CDR2 reads YYREEE (reference sequence). The CDR3 DNA sequence: TGTGCCAGCAGCTTGGGAGCATCAGGACCAAAGCTAGGCGAGCAGTACTTC. Residues: CASSLGASGPKLGEQYF. Drawing the rest from reference TRBV5-4 and TRBJ2-7, the complete variable domain is ETGVTQSPTHLIKTRGQQVTLRCSSQSGHNTVSWYQQALGQGPQFIFQYYREEENGRGNFPPRFSGLQFPNYSSELNVNALELDDSALYLCASSLGASGPKLGEQYFGPGTRLTVT.

The chain is built from TRBV7-8 and TRBJ2-7; 8 nucleotides line up with TRBD1. The CDR3 is 14 amino acids. With V trimmed by 5 bases and J by 5 bases, 8 bases remained unmatched. CDR1 SGHVS and CDR2 FQNEAQ come from the germline V gene. CDR3 region: CASSPGQGFHEQYF. In DNA form, the CDR3 reads TGTGCCAGCAGCCCCGGACAGGGTTTCCACGAGCAGTACTTC. The variable domain in full, completed from reference TRBV7-8 and TRBJ2-7, reads GAGVSQSPRYKVAKRGQDVALRCDPISGHVSLFWYQQALGQGPEFLTYFQNEAQLDKSGLPSDRFFAERPEGSVSTLKIQRTQQEDSAVYLCASSPGQGFHEQYFGPGTRLTVT.

CDR3 amino acids: CSVGLSSYEQYF. For the CDR3, the DNA is TGCAGCGTTGGACTAAGTTCCTACGAGCAGTACTTC. The chain recombines TRBV29-1 with TRBJ2-7; perhaps TRBD2 as D (5 bases). With 4 bases removed from V and 1 base from J, the gap between germline ends came to 8 bases. CDR1 and CDR2 from the germline V gene are SQVTM and ANQGSEA. This CDR3 has 12 residues.

The chain has TRBV4-3 and TRBJ2-3, with 10 bases lining up with TRBD2. Losses at the gene ends were 2 bases for V and 1 base for J; bases not matched to a gene: 0. Germline assignment: CDR1 LGHNA and CDR2 YSLEER. The CDR3 extends over 15 amino acids. This CDR3 reads CASSQLAGGTDTQYF. CDR3 DNA: TGCGCCAGCAGCCAACTAGCGGGGGGCACAGATACGCAGTATTTT.

The sample holds a few counts of this clone. The rearrangement links TRBV10-2 to TRBJ1-1; 7 positions agree with TRBD1. CDR1 is WSHSY and CDR2 is SAAADI in the germline V gene. The CDR3 loop spans 15 amino acids. J was trimmed by 0 bases and V by 6 bases; bases with no gene match: 7. The CDR3 region has the DNA TGCGCCAGCAGGGAGGGGGCAGGGCTGAACACTGAAGCTTTCTTT. Protein sequence: CASREGAGLNTEAFF.

The chain uses TRBV30 and TRBJ2-5, with 7 bases aligning to TRBD2. V was pared by 3 bases and J by 2 bases, with 3 bases of the junction left unmatched. The CDR3 runs 13 residues. Germline assignment: CDR1 GTSNPN and CDR2 SVGIG (reference sequence). CDR3 nucleotide sequence: TGTGCCTGGAGGGGAGGGGTACAAGAGACCCAGTACTTC. Its protein is CAWRGGVQETQYF.

This sequence joins TRBV5-4 and TRBJ2-7; either TRBD1 or TRBD2 may fit D (5 bases each). Trimming removed 4 bases from V and 2 bases from J, with 16 bases in between. Germline V gives CDR1 SGHNT, CDR2 YYREEE (reference sequence). CDR3 length equals 15 residues. CDR3 residues: CASSDRDLEPYEQYF. CDR3 sequence (DNA): TGTGCCAGCAGCGACCGGGACCTAGAGCCCTACGAGCAGTACTTC.

This clone was seen a handful of times. The chain recombines TRBV28 with TRBJ2-7, with 9 bases that match TRBD2. Per germline, CDR1 MDHEN and CDR2 SYDVKM. Trimming took 3 bases from V and 12 from J; bases not matched to a gene: 15. The CDR3 extends over 15 amino acids. CDR3 residues: CASSFLGGGAHIGYF. The DNA for the CDR3 is TGTGCCAGCAGTTTTCTAGGCGGGGGGGCCCATATTGGGTACTTC.

CDR3 DNA: TGTGCCAGCAGCTTTTACAGGTTCGAAGAAGCTTTCTTT. It specifies CASSFYRFEEAFF. The V call is TRBV5-8, the J call TRBJ1-1; the D gene is possibly TRBD1 (5 bases). V gave up 2 bases and J gave up 8 bases, with 13 bases separating them. CDR1 SGHTS and CDR2 YDEGEE come from the germline V gene. The CDR3 covers 13 residues.

V usage is TRBV7-9 and J usage is TRBJ2-4; 10 nucleotides agree with TRBD1. This CDR3 region has 16 residues. Germline CDR1 reads SEHNR; CDR2 reads FQNEAQ (reference sequence). The junction had 4 bases not matched to a gene; V was cut back by 5 bases and J by 0 bases. The DNA for the CDR3 is TGTGCCAGCAGCATTGGGACAGGGGTAGCCAAAAACATTCAGTACTTC. Translated: CASSIGTGVAKNIQYF.

J is TRBJ1-6 and V is TRBV2, with a weak D call TRBD1 (6 bases). The CDR3 loop spans 14 amino acids. V was trimmed by 6 bases and J by 3 bases, leaving 9 bases between them. Germline CDR1 SNHLY, CDR2 FYNNEI. The CDR3 DNA reads TGTGCCAGCAGCGAGGGGGGCTATAATTCACCCCTCCACTTT. This encodes CASSEGGYNSPLHF.

This clone was counted between two and nine times. The chain combines TRBV5-4 with TRBJ2-1, with D maybe TRBD1 (6 bases). V lost 1 base, J lost 5 bases, and 13 bases lay in between. The CDR3 totals 15 residues. From germline, CDR1 is SGHNT and CDR2 YYREEE (reference sequence). The CDR3 DNA is TGTGCCAGCAGCTTGAAGACAGAGGGGGACAATGAGCAGTTCTTC. Its translation: CASSLKTEGDNEQFF.

This clone has just one count. The J gene is TRBJ2-5, the V gene TRBV6-5; 14 nucleotides match TRBD2. The junction had 2 bases not matched to a gene; V was cut back by 7 bases and J by 4 bases. Germline-derived CDR1 and CDR2 are MNHEY and SVGAGI. The CDR3 is 14 residues long. CDR3 in DNA: TGTGCCAGCATTGGACTAGCGGGGGGAGAGACCCAGTACTTC. Translation: CASIGLAGGETQYF.